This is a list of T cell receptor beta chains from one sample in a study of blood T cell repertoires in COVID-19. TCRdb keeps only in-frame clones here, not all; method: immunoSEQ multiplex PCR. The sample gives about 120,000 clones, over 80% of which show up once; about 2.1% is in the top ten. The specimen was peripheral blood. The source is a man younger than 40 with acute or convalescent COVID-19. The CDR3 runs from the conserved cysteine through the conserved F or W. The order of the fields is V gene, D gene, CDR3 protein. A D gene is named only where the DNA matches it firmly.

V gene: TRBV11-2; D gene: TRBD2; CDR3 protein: CASSLVSGENNEQFF
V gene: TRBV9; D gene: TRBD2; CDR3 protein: CASSGAPFPGGRIAGGLDTGELFF
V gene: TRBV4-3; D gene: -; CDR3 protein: CASSQDLQGPQQFF
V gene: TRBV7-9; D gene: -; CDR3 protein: CASSLDITEFF
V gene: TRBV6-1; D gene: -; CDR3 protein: CASSERGYEQYF
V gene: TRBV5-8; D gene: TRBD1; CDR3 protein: CASSWGQFGTEAFF
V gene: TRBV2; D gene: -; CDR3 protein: CATQTTGEAFF
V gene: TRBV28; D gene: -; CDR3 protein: CASRRMTRTQETQYF
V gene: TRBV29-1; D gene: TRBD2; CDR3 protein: CSVEMVSGSDEQFF
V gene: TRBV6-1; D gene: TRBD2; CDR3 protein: CASSEPFGTSGSSYNEQFF
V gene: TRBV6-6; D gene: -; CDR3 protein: CASGTGEQFF
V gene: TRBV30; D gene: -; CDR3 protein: CAWTLSFGDTYEQYF
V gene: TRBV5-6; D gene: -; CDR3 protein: CASTGGGGQPQHF
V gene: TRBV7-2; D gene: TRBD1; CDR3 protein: CASSWTGAQPQHF
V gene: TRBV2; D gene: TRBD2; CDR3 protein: CASSGGIGGVNSGANVLTF
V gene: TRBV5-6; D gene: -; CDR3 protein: CASSLRTGGLYNEQFF
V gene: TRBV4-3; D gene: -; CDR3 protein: CASSQSGGGTYEQYF
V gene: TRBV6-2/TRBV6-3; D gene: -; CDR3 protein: CASSSRRREEDSPLHF
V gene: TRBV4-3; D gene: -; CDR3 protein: CASSKNIQGNLGNTIYF
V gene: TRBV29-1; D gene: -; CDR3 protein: CSVAGIYGYTF
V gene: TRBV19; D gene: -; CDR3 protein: CASSKQGNYGYTF
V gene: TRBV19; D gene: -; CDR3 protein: CASSIDRDTEAFF
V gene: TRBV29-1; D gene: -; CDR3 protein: CSAKWSRGGQYF
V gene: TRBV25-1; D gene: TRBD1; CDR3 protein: CASSDPGQLRYF
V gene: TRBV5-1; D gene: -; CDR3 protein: CASSLQPGTGGADTQYF
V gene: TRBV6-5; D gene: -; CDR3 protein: CASTLDRTENTEAFF
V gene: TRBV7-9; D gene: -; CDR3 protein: CASSFNMNTEAFF
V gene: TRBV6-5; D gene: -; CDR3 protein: CASSPGVGETQYF
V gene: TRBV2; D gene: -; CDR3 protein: CASSEGRAGNTIYF
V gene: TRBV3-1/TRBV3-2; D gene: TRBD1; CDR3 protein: CASRATGGPYNSPLHF
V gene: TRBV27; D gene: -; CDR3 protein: CASSLVGRENQETQYF
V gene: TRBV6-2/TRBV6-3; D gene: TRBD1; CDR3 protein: CASSNTGQGLYGYTF
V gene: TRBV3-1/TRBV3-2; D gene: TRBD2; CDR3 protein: CASSPGLAGDREQFF
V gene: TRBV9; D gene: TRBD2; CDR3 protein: CASSVTSGSYEQYF
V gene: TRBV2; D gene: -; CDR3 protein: CASNQRGLRYGYTF
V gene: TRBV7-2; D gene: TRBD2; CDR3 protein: CASSLIGSSGGGETQYF
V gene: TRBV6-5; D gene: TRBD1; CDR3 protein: CASSLRGQGIYGYTF
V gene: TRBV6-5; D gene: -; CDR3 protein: CASSSPTTGYNSPLHF
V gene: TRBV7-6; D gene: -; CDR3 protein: CASSSRGAEAFF
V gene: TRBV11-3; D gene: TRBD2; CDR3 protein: CASSLDYGAGASATQYF
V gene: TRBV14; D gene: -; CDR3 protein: CASSQVPANTGELFF
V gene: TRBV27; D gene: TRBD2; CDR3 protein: CASSSYLGGANEQFF
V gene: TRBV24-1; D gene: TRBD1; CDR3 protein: CATSDDRGLNTGELFF
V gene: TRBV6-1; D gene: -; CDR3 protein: CASSEAHRSHYGYTF
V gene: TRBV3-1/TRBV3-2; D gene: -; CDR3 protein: CASSTGLRQPQHF
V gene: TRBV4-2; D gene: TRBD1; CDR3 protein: CASSPSWTGEDTEAFF
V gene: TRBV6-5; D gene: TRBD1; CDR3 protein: CASRTTFDRGPEAFF
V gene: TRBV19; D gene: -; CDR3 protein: CASSPGYNSPLHF
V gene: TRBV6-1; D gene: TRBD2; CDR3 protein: CASSAPSGRGEDTQYF
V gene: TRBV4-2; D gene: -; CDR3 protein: CASSQGREPGELFF
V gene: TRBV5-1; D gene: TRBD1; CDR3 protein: CASSLDRAYSPLHF
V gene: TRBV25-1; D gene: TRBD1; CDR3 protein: CASSEYLTGANEQFF
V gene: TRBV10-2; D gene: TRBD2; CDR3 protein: CASSAPGTSGRDEQFF
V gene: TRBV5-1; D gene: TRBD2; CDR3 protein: CASSWTSGSTGELFF
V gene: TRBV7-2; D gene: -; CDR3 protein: CATRRRSGSTDTQYF
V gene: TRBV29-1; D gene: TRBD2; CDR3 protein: CSVRERGKQYF
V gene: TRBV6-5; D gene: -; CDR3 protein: CASRPSGGDTEAFF
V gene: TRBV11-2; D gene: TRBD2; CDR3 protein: CASSLRWRLAGNQETQYF
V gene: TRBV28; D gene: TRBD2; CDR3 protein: CASSLRTSGGAFNEQFF